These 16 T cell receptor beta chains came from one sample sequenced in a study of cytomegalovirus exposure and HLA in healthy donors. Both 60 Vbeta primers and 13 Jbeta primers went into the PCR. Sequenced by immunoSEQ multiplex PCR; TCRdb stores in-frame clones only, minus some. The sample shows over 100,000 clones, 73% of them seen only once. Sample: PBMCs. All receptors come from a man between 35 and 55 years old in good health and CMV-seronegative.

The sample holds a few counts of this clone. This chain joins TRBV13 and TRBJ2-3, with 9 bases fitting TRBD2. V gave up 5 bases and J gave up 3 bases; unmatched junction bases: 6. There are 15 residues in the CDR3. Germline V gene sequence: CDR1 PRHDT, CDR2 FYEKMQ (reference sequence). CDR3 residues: CASSMGLAGTDTQYF. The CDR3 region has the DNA TGTGCCAGCAGCATGGGACTAGCAGGAACAGATACGCAGTATTTT.

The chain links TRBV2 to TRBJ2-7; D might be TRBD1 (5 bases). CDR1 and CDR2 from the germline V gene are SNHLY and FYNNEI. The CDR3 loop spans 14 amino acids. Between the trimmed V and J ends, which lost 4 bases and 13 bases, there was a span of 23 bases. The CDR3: CASSGFEVRGSPYF. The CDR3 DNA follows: TGTGCCAGCAGTGGGTTTGAGGTTAGGGGTTCCCCCTACTTC.

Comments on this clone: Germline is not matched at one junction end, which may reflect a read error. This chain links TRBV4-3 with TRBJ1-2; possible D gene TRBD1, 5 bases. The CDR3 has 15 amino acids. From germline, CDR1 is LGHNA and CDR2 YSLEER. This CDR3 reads CASSQDERGSSGYPF. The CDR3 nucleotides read TGCGCCAGCAGCCAAGATGAAAGGGGCTCGAGTGGCTACCCCTTC.

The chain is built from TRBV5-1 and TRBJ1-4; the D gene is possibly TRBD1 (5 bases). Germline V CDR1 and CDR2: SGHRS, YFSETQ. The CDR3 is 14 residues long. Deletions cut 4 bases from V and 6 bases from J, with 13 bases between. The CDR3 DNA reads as TGCGCCAGCAGCCCCAGTGGGGGGGATGAAAAACTGTTTTTT. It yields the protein CASSPSGGDEKLFF.

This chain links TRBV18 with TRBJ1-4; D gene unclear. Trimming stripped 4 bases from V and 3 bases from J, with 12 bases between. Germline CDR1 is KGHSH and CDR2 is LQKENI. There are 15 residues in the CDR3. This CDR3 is CASSRAVQSNEKLFF. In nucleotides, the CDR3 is TGTGCCAGCTCACGTGCCGTGCAGTCTAATGAAAAACTGTTTTTT.

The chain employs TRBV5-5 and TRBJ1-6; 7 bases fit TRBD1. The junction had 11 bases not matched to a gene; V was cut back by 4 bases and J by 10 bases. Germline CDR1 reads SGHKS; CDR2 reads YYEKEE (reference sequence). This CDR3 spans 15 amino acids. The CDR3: CASSGPDRVSSPLHF. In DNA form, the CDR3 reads TGTGCCAGCAGCGGGCCCGACAGGGTATCCTCACCCCTCCACTTT.

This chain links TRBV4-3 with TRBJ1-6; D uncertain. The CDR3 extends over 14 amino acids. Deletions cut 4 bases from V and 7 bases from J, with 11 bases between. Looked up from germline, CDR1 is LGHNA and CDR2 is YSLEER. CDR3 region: CASSLKSGNSPLHF. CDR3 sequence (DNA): TGCGCCAGCAGCCTTAAAAGCGGGAATTCACCCCTCCACTTT.

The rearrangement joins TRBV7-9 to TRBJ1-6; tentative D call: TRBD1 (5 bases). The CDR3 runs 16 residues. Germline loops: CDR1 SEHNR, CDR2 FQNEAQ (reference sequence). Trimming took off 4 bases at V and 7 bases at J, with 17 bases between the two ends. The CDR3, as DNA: TGTGCCAGCAGCTACACAGGTTGGGGGGGGAATTCACCCCTCCACTTT. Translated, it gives CASSYTGWGGNSPLHF.

The chain's CDR3 is CASSLTRNTEAFF. The CDR3 region has the DNA TGTGCCAGCAGCCTTACAAGGAACACTGAAGCTTTCTTT. V and J are TRBV7-3 and TRBJ1-1, with D unclear. This CDR3 comprises 13 residues. CDR1 SGHTA and CDR2 FQGTGA come from the germline V gene. The V end lost 5 bases, the J end lost 1 base, and 8 bases lay between the germline ends.

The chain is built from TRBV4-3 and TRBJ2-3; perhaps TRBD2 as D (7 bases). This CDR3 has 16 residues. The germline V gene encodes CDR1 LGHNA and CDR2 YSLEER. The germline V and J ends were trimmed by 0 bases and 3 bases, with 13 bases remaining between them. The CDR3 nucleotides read TGCGCCAGCAGCCAAGATTGGGGGGGGCCGACAGATACGCAGTATTTT. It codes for CASSQDWGGPTDTQYF.

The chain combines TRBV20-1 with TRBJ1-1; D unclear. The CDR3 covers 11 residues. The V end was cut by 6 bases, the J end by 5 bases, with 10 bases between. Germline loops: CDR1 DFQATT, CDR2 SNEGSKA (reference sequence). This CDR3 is CSAIRNTEAFF. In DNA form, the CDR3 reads TGCAGTGCAATCAGAAATACTGAAGCTTTCTTT.

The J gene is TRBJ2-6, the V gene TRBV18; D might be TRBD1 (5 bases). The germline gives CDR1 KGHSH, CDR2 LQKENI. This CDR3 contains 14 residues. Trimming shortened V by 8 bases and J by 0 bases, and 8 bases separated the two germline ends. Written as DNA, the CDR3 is TGTGCCAGCCCGGACAACTCTGGGGCCAACGTCCTGACTTTC. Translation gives CASPDNSGANVLTF.

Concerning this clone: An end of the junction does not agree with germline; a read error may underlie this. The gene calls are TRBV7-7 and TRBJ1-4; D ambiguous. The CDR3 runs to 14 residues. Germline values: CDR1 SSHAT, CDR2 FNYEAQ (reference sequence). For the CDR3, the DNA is TGTGCTAGCAGCTCGGGAGCAACTAATGAAAAACTGTTTTTT. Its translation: CASSSGATNEKLFF.

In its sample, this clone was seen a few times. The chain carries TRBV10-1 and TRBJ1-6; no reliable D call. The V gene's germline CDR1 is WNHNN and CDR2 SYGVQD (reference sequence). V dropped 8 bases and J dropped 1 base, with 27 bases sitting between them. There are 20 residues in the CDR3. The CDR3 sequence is CASDPVGRQAIFSYNSPLHF. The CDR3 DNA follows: TGCGCCAGCGACCCGGTTGGGAGGCAGGCTATCTTTTCCTATAATTCACCCCTCCACTTT.

The CDR3 region is CASSLTGGDEQYF. CDR3 sequence (DNA): TGTGCCAGCAGCTTGACCGGAGGAGACGAGCAGTACTTC. This rearrangement joins TRBV5-4 to TRBJ2-7; D perhaps matches TRBD2 (5 bases). The V end lost 1 base, the J end lost 5 bases, and 10 bases lay between the germline ends. The CDR3 covers 13 residues. Germline CDR1 is SGHNT and CDR2 is YYREEE (reference sequence).

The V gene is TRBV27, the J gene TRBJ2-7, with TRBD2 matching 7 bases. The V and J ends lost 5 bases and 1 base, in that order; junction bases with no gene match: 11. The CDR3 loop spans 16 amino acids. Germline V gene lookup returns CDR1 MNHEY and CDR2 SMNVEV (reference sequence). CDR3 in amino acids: CASSPLGEGGSYEQYF. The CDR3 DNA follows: TGTGCCAGCAGTCCCCTGGGGGAGGGCGGGTCCTACGAGCAGTACTTC.